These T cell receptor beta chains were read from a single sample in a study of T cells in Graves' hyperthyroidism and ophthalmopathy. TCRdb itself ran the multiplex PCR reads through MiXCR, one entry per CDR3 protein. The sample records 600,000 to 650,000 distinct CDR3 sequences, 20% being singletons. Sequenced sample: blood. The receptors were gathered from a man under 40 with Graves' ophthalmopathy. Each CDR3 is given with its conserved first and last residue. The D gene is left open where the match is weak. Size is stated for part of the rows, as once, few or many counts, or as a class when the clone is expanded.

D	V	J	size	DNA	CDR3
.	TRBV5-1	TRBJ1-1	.	TGCGCCAGCAGCTTTGGGGGGACTGTGAATGAAGCTTTCTTT	CASSFGGTVNEAFF
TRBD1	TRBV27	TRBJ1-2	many	TGTGCCAGCAGTCCCCTCCGACAGGGGGTTGGCTATGGCTACACCTTC	CASSPLRQGVGYGYTF
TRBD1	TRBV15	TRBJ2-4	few	TGTGCCACCAGCAGCAGGGGGCAAAACATTCAGTACTTC	CATSSRGQNIQYF
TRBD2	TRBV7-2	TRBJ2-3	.	TGTGCCAGCAGCTTAGTGCTAGCGGGGTACACAGATACGCAGTATTTT	CASSLVLAGYTDTQYF
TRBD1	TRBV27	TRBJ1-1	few	TGTGCCAGCAGGCGGACAGGGGGTTTGGACACTGAAGCTTTCTTT	CASRRTGGLDTEAFF
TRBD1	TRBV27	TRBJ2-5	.	TGTGCCAGCTGGGACAGGACGTACCAAGAGACCCAGTACTTC	CASWDRTYQETQYF
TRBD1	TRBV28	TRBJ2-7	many	TGTGCCAGCAGTTTCCGGGACAGCTTCTACGAGCAGTACTTC	CASSFRDSFYEQYF
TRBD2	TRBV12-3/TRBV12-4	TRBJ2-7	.	TGTGCCAGCAGTTCCCCGGGGGGGGGGGTCGAGCAGTACTTC	CASSSPGGGVEQYF
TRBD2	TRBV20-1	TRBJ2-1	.	TGCAGTGCTAGAGATGGGACTAGCGGGAGGAACTACAATGAGCAGTTCTTC	CSARDGTSGRNYNEQFF
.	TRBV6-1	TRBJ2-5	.	TGTGCCAGCAGTGAAGGATCAGGCCAAGAGACCCAGTACTTC	CASSEGSGQETQYF
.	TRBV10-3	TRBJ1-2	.	TGTGCCATCAGTGAGGAAATGGCCTATGGCTACACCTTC	CAISEEMAYGYTF
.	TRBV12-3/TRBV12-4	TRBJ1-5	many	TGTGCCAGCCGGACGGCTCAATGGGGCACAAATCAGCCCCAGCATTTT	CASRTAQWGTNQPQHF
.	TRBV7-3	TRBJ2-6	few	TGTGCCAGCAGCTCAACAGGTGGAGGGGCCAACGTCCTGACTTTC	CASSSTGGGANVLTF
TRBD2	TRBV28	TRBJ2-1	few	TGTGCCAGCAGTGGGACTAGCGGGGGCGAAAATGAGCAGTTCTTC	CASSGTSGGENEQFF
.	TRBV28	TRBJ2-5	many	TGTGCCAGCAGCCTAGGCCCCCGCGGGCGGGGGCGCGGGACCCAGTACTTC	CASSLGPRGRGRGTQYF
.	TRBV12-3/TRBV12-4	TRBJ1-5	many	TGTGCCAGCAGTTTAGCCTCGTTGCCGCGGGCAATTAATCAGCCCCAGCATTTT	CASSLASLPRAINQPQHF
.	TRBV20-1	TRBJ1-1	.	TGCAGTGCTAGTGGAACTAGACACTCAGTGATGAACACTGAAGCTTTCTTT	CSASGTRHSVMNTEAFF
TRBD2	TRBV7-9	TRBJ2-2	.	TGTGCCAGCAGCTTAGCAGTGTTAGTCCGAGCGGGAGCCGGGGAGCTGTTTTTT	CASSLAVLVRAGAGELFF
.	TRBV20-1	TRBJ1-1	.	TGCAGTGCTAGAGATCTGGGCGGGGAGGGGTCTGAAGCTTTCTTT	CSARDLGGEGSEAFF
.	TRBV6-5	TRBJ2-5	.	TGTGCCAGCAGTTACTCGTTTCAGGTCCGGGAGACCCAGTACTTC	CASSYSFQVRETQYF
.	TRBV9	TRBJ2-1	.	TGTGCCAGCAGCGTAACCGGGACTGGGGGCTACAATGAGCAGTTCTTC	CASSVTGTGGYNEQFF
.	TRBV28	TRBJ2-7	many	TGTGCCAGCAGTGAAGGTTGGGGCCGGGGTGACGAGCAGTACTTC	CASSEGWGRGDEQYF
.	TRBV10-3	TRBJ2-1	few	TGTGCCATCAGTGAGTCCCGATCCATTCAGTTCTTC	CAISESRSIQFF
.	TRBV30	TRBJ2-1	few	TGTGCCTGGACCAGGAAAAGCTATGAGCAGTTCTTC	CAWTRKSYEQFF
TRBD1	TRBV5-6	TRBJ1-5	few	TGTGCCAGCAGCCAGACAGGGATGGAGGGCAATCAGCCCCAGCATTTT	CASSQTGMEGNQPQHF
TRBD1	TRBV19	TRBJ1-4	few	TGTGCCAGTAGTATGCACGGGACAGGTCAAGAAAAACTGTTTTTT	CASSMHGTGQEKLFF
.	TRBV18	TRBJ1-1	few	TGTGCCAGCTCACCACGGGGGGCCGGACATCTTCGCGGGAACACTGAAGCTTTCTTT	CASSPRGAGHLRGNTEAFF
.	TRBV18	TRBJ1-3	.	TGTGTCAGCTTCACCGGGTCGTCTGGAAACACCATATATTTT	CVSFTGSSGNTIYF
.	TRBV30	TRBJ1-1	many	TGTGCCTGGGGGGACGGAATGAACACTGAAGCTTTCTTT	CAWGDGMNTEAFF
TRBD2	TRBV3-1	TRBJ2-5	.	TGTGCCAGCAGCCAAGATACACTAGCGGCTCGGGAGACCCAGTACTTC	CASSQDTLAARETQYF
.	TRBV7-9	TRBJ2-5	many	TGTGCCAGCAGCCCAGAGAGGTGGACAGAGACCCAGTACTTC	CASSPERWTETQYF
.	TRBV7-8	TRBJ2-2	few	TGTGCCAGCAGCTTAGGATGGGGAGGCACCGGGGAGCTGTTTTTT	CASSLGWGGTGELFF
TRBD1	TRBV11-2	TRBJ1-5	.	TGTGCCAGCAGCCCTGACAGGGGGGGGTATAGCAATCAGCCCCAGCATTTT	CASSPDRGGYSNQPQHF
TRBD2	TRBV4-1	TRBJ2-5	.	TGTGCCAGCAGCCCTGGGACTAGCGGAACTGAGGGGACCCAGTACTTC	CASSPGTSGTEGTQYF
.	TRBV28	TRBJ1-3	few	TGTGCCAGCAGTCTACACTTCTCTGGAAACACCATATATTTT	CASSLHFSGNTIYF
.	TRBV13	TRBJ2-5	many	TGTGCCAGCAGCTTTCAGGCCCAAGAGACCCAGTACTTC	CASSFQAQETQYF
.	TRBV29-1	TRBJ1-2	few	TGCAGCGTTGAAGAAAGGGAAATCTATGGCTACACCTTC	CSVEEREIYGYTF
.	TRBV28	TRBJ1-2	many	TGTGCCAGCAGCCCCTATACTGGTGGAAGAGGGGATGGCTACACCTTC	CASSPYTGGRGDGYTF
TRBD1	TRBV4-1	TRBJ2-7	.	TGCGCCAGCAGCCAAAGCCGCGAAGGGGGCAAACTCGAGCAGTACTTC	CASSQSREGGKLEQYF
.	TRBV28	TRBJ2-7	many	TGTGCCAGCAGTTCGGTAGGGGGGGAGAACTACGAGCAGTACTTC	CASSSVGGENYEQYF
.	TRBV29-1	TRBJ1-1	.	TGCAGCGTTGGGGGCTTGTGGGAAATTGAAGCTTTCTTT	CSVGGLWEIEAFF
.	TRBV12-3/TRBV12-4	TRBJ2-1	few	TGTGCCAGCAGTTTCATTAGCCTAGCCTTACGTACCAATTACAATGAGCAGTTCTTC	CASSFISLALRTNYNEQFF
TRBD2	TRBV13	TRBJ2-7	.	TGTGCCAGCAGACCTACTGGACTAGCGGGTGCCCTTGGGGAGCAGTACTTC	CASRPTGLAGALGEQYF
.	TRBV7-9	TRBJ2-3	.	TGTGCCAGCAGCTTAGTAGGCAGGGGATCGACAGATACGCAGTATTTT	CASSLVGRGSTDTQYF
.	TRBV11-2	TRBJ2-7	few	TGTGCCAGCAGCTTAGAACTTAGAGGAGCTTTCGAGCAGTACTTC	CASSLELRGAFEQYF